The 30 T cell receptor beta chains below come from one sample, sequenced in a study of blood T cell repertoires in COVID-19. Sequenced by immunoSEQ multiplex PCR; TCRdb stores in-frame clones only, minus some. The sample lists 200,000 to 250,000 clones; almost 90% were seen once. Sequencing input: peripheral blood. These TCRs come from a man older than 75 with acute or convalescent COVID-19.

The chain has TRBV3-1 (or the pseudogene TRBV3-2) and TRBJ2-6; D is perhaps TRBD1 (6 bases). CDR3 size: 16 residues. The V gene lost 2 bases and the J gene lost 2 bases, with 10 bases spanning the gap. In germline, CDR1 is LGHDT, CDR2 YNNKEL (reference sequence). CDR3 sequence reads: CASSQQGNAGANVLTF. As DNA, the CDR3 is TGTGCCAGCAGCCAACAGGGGAATGCTGGGGCCAACGTCCTGACTTTC.

The J gene is TRBJ2-1, the V gene TRBV11-2; no definite D call. V lost 5 bases to trimming and J lost 0 bases, with 8 bases between them. Germline CDR1 and CDR2: SGHAT and FQNNGV. This CDR3 has 14 amino acids. The CDR3 loop is CASSLYSSYNEQFF. CDR3 nucleotides: TGTGCCAGCAGCCTGTATAGCTCCTACAATGAGCAGTTCTTC.

The V call is TRBV6-5, the J call TRBJ1-2; 11 positions match TRBD1. V lost 6 bases, J lost 4 bases, and 7 bases stayed unmatched. Germline lookup yields CDR1 MNHEY and CDR2 SVGAGI. This CDR3 is 15 amino acids long. CDR3 coding DNA: TGTGCCAGCAGGATATTCGGGACAGGGGGCTATGGCTACACCTTC. It specifies CASRIFGTGGYGYTF.

The CDR3 nucleotides read TGTGCCAGCAGCTCAAGACAGGATAATTCACCCCTCCACTTT. Translated: CASSSRQDNSPLHF. The chain recombines TRBV9 with TRBJ1-6, with D perhaps TRBD1 (6 bases). V lost 4 bases and J lost 5, with 10 bases in between. The CDR3 extends over 14 amino acids. CDR1 SGDLS and CDR2 YYNGEE come from the germline V gene.

This clone was seen only once. J is TRBJ1-2 and V is TRBV2; D possibly corresponds to TRBD1 (5 bases). The CDR3 spans 12 residues. V lost 6 bases and J 7 bases, leaving 12 bases between the germline ends. Germline V gives CDR1 SNHLY, CDR2 FYNNEI. CDR3 protein: CASSPQGTGYTF. CDR3 DNA: TGTGCCAGCAGCCCTCAGGGCACTGGCTACACCTTC.

CDR3 coding DNA: TGTGCCATCAGTGAGTCGATAGCTAATTCACCCCTCCACTTT. It codes for CAISESIANSPLHF. This chain connects TRBV10-3 to TRBJ1-6; no clear D gene. The germline V gene has CDR1 ENHRY and CDR2 SYGVKD. The CDR3 length is 14 residues. V shed 0 bases and J shed 6 bases, with 6 bases lying between them.

V and J are TRBV29-1 and TRBJ2-2, with a tentative D call TRBD1 (5 bases). Trimming shortened V by 3 bases and J by 1 base, and 6 bases separated the two germline ends. CDR3 length: 13 amino acids. Germline V CDR1 and CDR2: SQVTM, ANQGSEA. This CDR3 is CSVDGQNTGELFF. The DNA for the CDR3 is TGCAGCGTTGATGGACAGAACACCGGGGAGCTGTTTTTT.

The CDR3 protein is CASSYAGFYGYTF. The CDR3 coding sequence is TGTGCCAGCAGTTACGCAGGGTTCTATGGCTACACCTTC. The V gene is TRBV6-5, the J gene TRBJ1-2; TRBD1 might be the D (5 bases). CDR1 and CDR2 (germline): MNHEY, SVGAGI. Deletions cut 2 bases from V and 4 bases from J, with 8 bases between. CDR3 length: 13 residues.

The chain employs TRBV9 and TRBJ1-1; no reliable D call. Trimming cost V 4 bases and J 0 bases, with 10 bases left between them. The CDR3 covers 14 residues. Germline assignment: CDR1 SGDLS and CDR2 YYNGEE. The chain's CDR3 is CASSPRAMNTEAFF. The CDR3 bases are TGTGCCAGCAGCCCGCGGGCCATGAACACTGAAGCTTTCTTT.

This sequence joins TRBV5-4 and TRBJ1-2; D may be TRBD1 (5 bases). Germline values: CDR1 SGHNT, CDR2 YYREEE (reference sequence). Deletions cut 4 bases from V and 4 bases from J, with 17 bases between. The CDR3 is 15 residues long. The CDR3 loop reads CASSAAGVTIYGYTF. In DNA, the CDR3 is TGTGCCAGCAGCGCCGCGGGGGTTACCATCTATGGCTACACCTTC.

CDR3 sequence: CASSMRPEGGYEQYF. The DNA for the CDR3 is TGTGCCAGTAGTATGAGACCCGAGGGAGGTTACGAGCAGTACTTC. The rearrangement joins TRBV19 to TRBJ2-7; tentative D call: TRBD2 (6 bases). In germline, CDR1 is LNHDA, CDR2 SQIVND (reference sequence). V was clipped by 3 bases and J by 4 bases, with 16 bases between them. This CDR3 has 15 amino acids.

The rearrangement joins TRBV6-5 to TRBJ2-2, with 11 bases fitting TRBD1. J gave up 7 bases and V 6 bases, and 4 bases lay outside the gene matches. The CDR3 covers 14 residues. Germline V gene sequence: CDR1 MNHEY, CDR2 SVGAGI. CDR3 protein: CASRRDRGVGELFF. Written as DNA, the CDR3 is TGTGCCAGCAGGAGGGACAGGGGGGTCGGGGAGCTGTTTTTT.

This clone has a handful of counts. The rearrangement uses TRBV15 and TRBJ2-3; D remains unclear. V was trimmed by 4 bases and J by 6 bases, leaving 20 bases between them. This CDR3 is 16 amino acids long. Per germline, CDR1 LNHNV and CDR2 YYDKDF (reference sequence). In nucleotides, the CDR3 is TGTGCCACCAGCATTCTAGTGGCATCATCCGCCGATACGCAGTATTTT. This gives the protein CATSILVASSADTQYF.

This clone came up once. The V gene is TRBV18, the J gene TRBJ1-3, with 9 bases lining up with TRBD1. CDR1 and CDR2 from the germline V gene are KGHSH and LQKENI. The CDR3 length is 19 residues. With 3 bases clipped from V and 0 bases from J, the junction kept 12 bases outside the gene matches. The CDR3: CASSPLRQGEGNSGNTIYF. DNA of the CDR3: TGTGCCAGCTCACCTCTAAGACAGGGGGAAGGAAACTCTGGAAACACCATATATTTT.

The gene calls are TRBV6-4 and TRBJ1-5; D is uncertain. CDR3 length equals 13 residues. Germline V gives CDR1 MRHNA, CDR2 SNTAGT. Trimming removed 5 bases at V and 0 bases at J, with 5 bases between. The CDR3 nucleotides read TGTGCCAGCAGTAGCTCTAGCAATCAGCCCCAGCATTTT. This codes for CASSSSSNQPQHF.

The J gene is TRBJ1-1, the V gene TRBV6-2 or TRBV6-3; D is undetermined. Germline CDR1 reads MNHEY; CDR2 reads SVGEGT. This CDR3 contains 15 residues. The ends were cut back, 0 bases at V and 4 bases at J, with 12 bases in the middle. CDR3 region: CASSYSLPGSTEAFF. The CDR3 bases are TGTGCCAGCAGTTACTCGCTGCCGGGATCCACTGAAGCTTTCTTT.

The rearrangement uses TRBV29-1 and TRBJ2-3; 10 bases match TRBD1. V lost 3 bases to trimming and J lost 0 bases; unmatched junction nucleotides: 3. CDR1 and CDR2 from the germline V gene are SQVTM and ANQGSEA. The CDR3 length is 15 residues. The CDR3 loop reads CSVEGGQGSTDTQYF. In DNA form, the CDR3 reads TGCAGCGTTGAGGGGGGACAGGGGAGCACAGATACGCAGTATTTT.

This chain joins TRBV9 and TRBJ2-2; the D gene is possibly TRBD1 (6 bases). CDR1 is SGDLS, CDR2 YYNGEE, per germline. The CDR3 spans 15 residues. V dropped 4 bases and J dropped 2 bases, with 12 bases sitting between them. The DNA of the CDR3 is TGTGCCAGCAGCTCTCGGACAGAAAACACCGGGGAGCTGTTTTTT. Its protein is CASSSRTENTGELFF.

In its sample, this clone was seen a few times. The chain carries TRBV7-7 and TRBJ2-2; 10 positions match TRBD1. V lost 4 bases and J lost 3; bases outside the gene matches: 2. The length of the CDR3 is 15 residues. Germline V CDR1 and CDR2: SSHAT, FNYEAQ (reference sequence). The CDR3 spells CASSSGTGDTGELFF. The CDR3 nucleotides read TGTGCCAGCAGCTCCGGGACAGGGGACACCGGGGAGCTGTTTTTT.

The chain links TRBV18 to TRBJ1-4; D is perhaps TRBD1 (6 bases). From germline, CDR1 is KGHSH and CDR2 LQKENI. V dropped 3 bases and J dropped 4 bases, with 9 bases sitting between them. The CDR3 totals 14 residues. CDR3 residues: CASSPGTSNEKLFF. In nucleotides, the CDR3 is TGTGCCAGCTCACCGGGGACAAGTAATGAAAAACTGTTTTTT.

CDR3 coding DNA: TGTGCCAGCAGCTTCCTGGCGGGAGATAATTCACCCCTCCACTTT. This sequence encodes CASSFLAGDNSPLHF. The gene calls are TRBV11-2 and TRBJ1-6; D is unclear. The CDR3 is 15 residues long. V shed 3 bases and J shed 5 bases, with 11 bases lying between them. From germline, CDR1 is SGHAT and CDR2 FQNNGV.

This chain connects TRBV7-2 to TRBJ2-2, with D possibly matching TRBD2 (6 bases). V gave up 0 bases and J gave up 0 bases, with 20 bases separating them. CDR3 length equals 20 residues. Germline V gene data show CDR1 as SGHTA and CDR2 as FQGNSA. CDR3 bases: TGTGCCAGCAGCTTAGCTGGGACTTTAGCCGGGAGATCGAACACCGGGGAGCTGTTTTTT. Translation gives CASSLAGTLAGRSNTGELFF.

This clone turned up a few times. This rearrangement joins TRBV10-3 to TRBJ1-1; the match to TRBD1 covers 9 bases. This CDR3 contains 14 residues. V lost 6 bases, J lost 4 bases, and 6 bases stayed unmatched. Germline CDR1 ENHRY, CDR2 SYGVKD. CDR3 region: CAIRGTGTSTEAFF. In nucleotides, the CDR3 is TGTGCCATCAGAGGGACAGGGACAAGCACTGAAGCTTTCTTT.

The rearrangement links TRBV27 to TRBJ2-2; D call uncertain. V lost 3 bases, J lost 8 bases, and 13 bases lay in between. The CDR3 runs to 14 residues. Germline assignment: CDR1 MNHEY and CDR2 SMNVEV (reference sequence). CDR3 DNA: TGTGCCAGCAGTTTTTCACAGACGAAGGGGGAGCTGTTTTTT. Its protein product is CASSFSQTKGELFF.

This chain joins TRBV11-1 and TRBJ2-1, with a possible D match to TRBD2 (7 bases). Germline-derived CDR1 and CDR2 are SGHAT and FQDESV (reference sequence). V was shortened by 6 bases and J by 1 base, with 10 bases between the two germline ends. This CDR3 comprises 14 residues. The CDR3 region is CASRRGGSYNEQFF. CDR3 nucleotides: TGTGCCAGCAGGAGGGGGGGATCCTACAATGAGCAGTTCTTC.

The chain combines TRBV4-3 with TRBJ1-2; a weak D match, TRBD1 (5 bases). The CDR3 spans 14 residues. Germline assignment: CDR1 LGHNA and CDR2 YSLEER. Trimming left V 1 base short and J 7 bases short, with 13 bases between. This CDR3 reads CASSQGQKDVGYTF. In DNA, the CDR3 is TGCGCCAGCAGCCAAGGACAGAAGGACGTTGGCTACACCTTC.

The V call is TRBV6-2 or TRBV6-3, the J call TRBJ2-1; 10 bases are a match to TRBD2. CDR1 is MNHEY and CDR2 is SVGEGT in the germline V gene. The CDR3 has 19 amino acids. Unmatched junction bases numbered 10, after V lost 2 bases and J lost 0 bases. CDR3 sequence reads: CASSYGLAGAPSSYNEQFF. The CDR3 DNA follows: TGTGCCAGCAGTTACGGGCTAGCGGGGGCTCCAAGCTCCTACAATGAGCAGTTCTTC.

The rearrangement links TRBV15 to TRBJ1-4; D is perhaps TRBD1 (5 bases). Trimming left V 1 base short and J 4 bases short, with 10 bases between. There are 15 residues in the CDR3. The germline V gene encodes CDR1 LNHNV and CDR2 YYDKDF (reference sequence). The CDR3 loop is CATSRARADNEKLFF. CDR3 DNA: TGTGCCACCAGCAGAGCCAGGGCTGATAATGAAAAACTGTTTTTT.

The chain couples TRBV6-5 to TRBJ1-1; 10 positions agree with TRBD1. J was trimmed by 1 base and V by 0 bases; bases with no gene match: 2. CDR3 size: 16 residues. CDR1 is MNHEY and CDR2 is SVGAGI in the germline V gene. CDR3 DNA: TGTGCCAGCAGTTACTCCTGGACAGGGGGGAACACTGAAGCTTTCTTT. Translation gives CASSYSWTGGNTEAFF.

The chain employs TRBV4-1 and TRBJ1-5, with D possibly TRBD1 on 5 matching bases. The CDR3 is 15 amino acids. The germline V and J ends were trimmed by 0 bases and 6 bases, with 12 bases remaining between them. Germline CDR1 reads MGHRA; CDR2 reads YSYEKL. CDR3 nucleotide sequence: TGCGCCAGCAGCCAAGAAGGGCTTGACAGTCAGCCCCAGCATTTT. Its protein is CASSQEGLDSQPQHF.